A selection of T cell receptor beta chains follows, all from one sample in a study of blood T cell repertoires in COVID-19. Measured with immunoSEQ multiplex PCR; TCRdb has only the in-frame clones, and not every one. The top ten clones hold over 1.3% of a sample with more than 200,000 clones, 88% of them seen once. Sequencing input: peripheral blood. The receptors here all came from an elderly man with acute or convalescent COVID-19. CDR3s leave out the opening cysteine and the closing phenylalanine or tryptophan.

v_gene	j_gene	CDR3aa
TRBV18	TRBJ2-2	ASSPQKTGWNTGELF
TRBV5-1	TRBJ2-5	ASSLLGLAAQETQY
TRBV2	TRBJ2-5	ATSQGHQETQY
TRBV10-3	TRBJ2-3	AISESGGGTKDTQY
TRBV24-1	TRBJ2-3	ATSDRTGGARDTQY
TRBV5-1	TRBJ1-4	ASRLGGGEKLF
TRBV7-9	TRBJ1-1	ASSRREDMNTEAF
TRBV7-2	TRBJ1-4	ASSPRTGVREKLF
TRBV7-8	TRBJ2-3	ASRHVSVSHLDTQY
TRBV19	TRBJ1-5	ASSIAGSLNNQPQH
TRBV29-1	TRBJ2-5	SVGTGRETQY
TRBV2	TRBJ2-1	ASSDETGGVYEQF
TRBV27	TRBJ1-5	ASSSNSNQPQH
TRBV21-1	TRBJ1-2	ASSKDGTGGLGGYT
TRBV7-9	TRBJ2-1	ASLLSGFLYNEQF
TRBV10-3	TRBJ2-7	AISDPGQAGGYEQY
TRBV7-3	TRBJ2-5	ASSLGTSGGQETQY
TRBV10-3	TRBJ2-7	AISVQTSGSWGEQY